One and the same sample provided the 10 T cell receptor beta chains below, sequenced in a study of post-analysis software for immune sequencing data. Study-level findings and limits: TRBV5-6, TRBV5-1 and TRBV20-1 were among roughly five TRBV segments more frequent in patients than controls.

No cognate antigen is known for these TCRs. Included in the TCR beta cDNA libraries were unique molecular identifiers. TCRdb passed the PCR reads through MiXCR, listing each CDR3 protein once. In the table there are over 150,000 distinct CDR3 sequences, 30% of which are singletons. The sequenced material came from blood. These receptor sequences come from a girl between 5 and 17 years old with multiple sclerosis.

This clonotype was seen only a few times. The chain has TRBV4-1 and TRBJ2-5; 8 positions match TRBD2. The CDR3 runs 16 residues. Germline trimming cut 1 base from V and 11 bases from J; bases unmatched to any gene: 15. Germline V gene sequence: CDR1 MGHRA, CDR2 YSYEKL. The CDR3 reads CASSQALAALYNEQYF. Here the CDR3 DNA reads TGCGCCAGCAGCCAAGCACTAGCGGCTCTCTACAATGAGCAGTACTTC.

This clonotype was picked up a small number of times. The CDR3 region has the DNA TGTGCCAGCAGTTTCACAGGGGCCCAAGAGACCCAGTACTTC. This translates into CASSFTGAQETQYF. The chain employs TRBV12-3 or TRBV12-4 and TRBJ2-5; 7 bases fit TRBD1. The CDR3 consists of 14 residues. V lost 3 bases, J lost 1 base, and 2 bases stayed unmatched.

This clonotype was picked up many times. The chain joins TRBV28 to TRBJ2-1, with TRBD1 identical over 10 bases. This CDR3 spans 15 amino acids. Germline CDR1 is MDHEN and CDR2 is SYDVKM. V shed 6 bases, J shed 7 bases, and the junction held 9 bases outside the gene matches. This chain's CDR3 is CASSGDRGLMNEQFF. DNA for the CDR3: TGTGCCAGCAGCGGTGACAGGGGGCTTATGAATGAGCAGTTCTTC.

CDR3 sequence reads: CASSPRDSRDGYTF. The CDR3 coding sequence is TGCGCCAGCAGCCCAAGGGACAGCCGAGATGGCTACACCTTC. The V gene is TRBV5-1, the J gene TRBJ1-2, with 7 nucleotides matching TRBD1. Germline V gene data show CDR1 as SGHRS and CDR2 as YFSETQ. The CDR3 totals 14 residues. V lost 4 bases, J lost 6 bases, and 9 bases stayed unmatched.

A word on this clonotype: This may be a read error: a much more frequent sequence differs by one nucleotide. The chain uses TRBV10-3 and TRBJ2-5, with D hard to call. Per the germline V gene, CDR1 is ENHRY and CDR2 is SYGVKD. The CDR3 runs to 13 residues. This CDR3 reads CAVSGGYQETQYF. CDR3 in DNA: TGTGCCGTCAGTGGCGGCTACCAAGAGACCCAGTACTTC.

This clonotype was seen many times. This chain links TRBV29-1 with TRBJ2-1; D may be TRBD2 (6 bases). Trimming removed 7 bases at V and 7 bases at J, with 17 bases between. Germline loops: CDR1 SQVTM, CDR2 ANQGSEA. The CDR3 has 13 residues. CDR3 sequence: CSARERDLNEQFF. As DNA, the CDR3 is TGCAGCGCACGCGAACGGGACTTGAATGAGCAGTTCTTC.

The table lists this clonotype with many counts. V and J are TRBV7-3 and TRBJ2-3; possible D gene TRBD2, 6 bases. Germline V lookup: CDR1 SGHTA, CDR2 FQGTGA. The CDR3 has 15 residues. Trimming stripped 4 bases from V and 4 bases from J, with 15 bases between. CDR3 loop: CASSSAAGFPDTQYF. CDR3 sequence (DNA): TGTGCCAGCAGCTCAGCGGCGGGGTTCCCAGATACGCAGTATTTT.

In its sample, this clonotype was seen many times. The chain carries TRBV7-2 and TRBJ2-1, with D possibly called TRBD1 or TRBD2 (5 bases each). CDR1 is SGHTA, CDR2 FQGNSA, per germline. The CDR3 spans 16 residues. The germline V and J ends were trimmed by 1 base and 0 bases, with 10 bases remaining between them. CDR3 bases: TGTGCCAGCAGCTTAGAGTCGGGGACCTCCTACAATGAGCAGTTCTTC. Protein: CASSLESGTSYNEQFF.

This clonotype was seen many times. V usage is TRBV29-1 and J usage is TRBJ2-1; a possible D gene is TRBD2 (5 bases). Deletions cut 0 bases from V and 8 bases from J, with 11 bases between. CDR1 and CDR2 from the germline V gene are SQVTM and ANQGSEA. This CDR3 comprises 13 residues. CDR3 residues: CSVEDMRADEQFF. Written as DNA, the CDR3 is TGCAGCGTTGAAGATATGCGGGCCGATGAGCAGTTCTTC.

The chain joins TRBV27 to TRBJ2-7; TRBD2 agrees at 8 bases. Germline V lookup: CDR1 MNHEY, CDR2 SMNVEV (reference sequence). This CDR3 spans 19 amino acids. V shed 0 bases and J 3 bases; nucleotides not matched to a gene: 16. The CDR3 sequence: CASSLSAGWLAGDDYEQYF. DNA of the CDR3: TGTGCCAGCAGTTTATCAGCCGGGTGGCTAGCGGGCGACGACTACGAGCAGTACTTC.